This entry describes one T cell receptor (beta chain). This record belongs to a study of blood T cell repertoires in COVID-19. As originally analysed: Amplifying reference gene primers gave estimates of nucleated cell counts. TCRdb's copy holds only in-frame clones and misses some; the assay was immunoSEQ multiplex PCR. V and J calls and clone size are those listed in that table; D and trimming were worked out from the DNA. The sample lists about 280,000 clones; roughly nine tenths were seen once. The sample was PBMCs or T cells enriched from blood (not recorded which). The clonotype originates from a woman aged 55 to 70 who had recovered from COVID-19.

The CDR3 here is CASSRTGVYYGYTF. The CDR3 nucleotides read TGTGCCAGCAGCCGGACAGGGGTATACTATGGCTACACCTTC. The chain is built from TRBV11-2 and TRBJ1-2, with 9 positions matching TRBD1. The germline V gene encodes CDR1 SGHAT and CDR2 FQNNGV. Trimming cost V 5 bases and J 3 bases; bases outside gene matches: 4. This CDR3 has 14 amino acids. The whole variable domain, filled in from reference TRBV11-2 and TRBJ1-2, reads EAGVAQSPRYKIIEKRQSVAFWCNPISGHATLYWYQQILGQGPKLLIQFQNNGVVDDSQLPKDRFSAERLKGVDSTLKIQPAKLEDSAVYLCASSRTGVYYGYTFGSGTRLTVV.